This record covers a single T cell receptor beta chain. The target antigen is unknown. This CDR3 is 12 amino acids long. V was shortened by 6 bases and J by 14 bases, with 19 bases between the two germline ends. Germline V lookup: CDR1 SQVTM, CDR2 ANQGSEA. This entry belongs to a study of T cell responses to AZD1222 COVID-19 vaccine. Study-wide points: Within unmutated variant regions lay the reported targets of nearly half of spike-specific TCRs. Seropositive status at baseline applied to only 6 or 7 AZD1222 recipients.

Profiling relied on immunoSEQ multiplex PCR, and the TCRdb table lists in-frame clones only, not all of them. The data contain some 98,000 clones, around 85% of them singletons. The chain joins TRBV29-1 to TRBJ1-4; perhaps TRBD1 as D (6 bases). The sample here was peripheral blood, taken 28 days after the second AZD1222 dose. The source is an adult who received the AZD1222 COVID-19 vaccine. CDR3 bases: TGCAGCGTCACGACACCGGGACAAAGGCTGTTTTTT. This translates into CSVTTPGQRLFF. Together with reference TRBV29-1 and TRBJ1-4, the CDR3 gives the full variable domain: SAVISQKPSRDICQRGTSLTIQCQVDSQVTMMFWYRQQPGQSLTLIATANQGSEATYESGFVIDKFPISRPNLTFSTLTVSNMSPEDSSIYLCSVTTPGQRLFFGSGTQLSVL.